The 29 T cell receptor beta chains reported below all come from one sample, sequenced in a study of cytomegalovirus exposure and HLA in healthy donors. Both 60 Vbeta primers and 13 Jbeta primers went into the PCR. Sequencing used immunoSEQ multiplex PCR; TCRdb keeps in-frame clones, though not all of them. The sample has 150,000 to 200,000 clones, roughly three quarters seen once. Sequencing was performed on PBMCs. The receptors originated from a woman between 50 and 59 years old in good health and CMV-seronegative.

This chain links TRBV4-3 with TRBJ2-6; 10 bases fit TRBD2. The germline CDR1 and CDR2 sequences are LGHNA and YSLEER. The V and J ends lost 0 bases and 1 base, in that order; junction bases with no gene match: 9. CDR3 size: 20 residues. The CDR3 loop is CASSQDFQPSGSSGANVLTF. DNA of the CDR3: TGCGCCAGCAGCCAAGATTTCCAGCCTAGCGGGAGTTCTGGGGCCAACGTCCTGACTTTC.

The CDR3 is CASSSRGFGNNEQFF. The CDR3 nucleotides read TGTGCCAGCAGCTCCAGGGGGTTTGGTAACAATGAGCAGTTCTTC. This chain joins TRBV7-8 and TRBJ2-1; 7 positions agree with TRBD1. The CDR3 runs to 15 residues. Germline V CDR1 and CDR2: SGHVS, FQNEAQ. V lost 4 bases and J lost 5; bases outside the gene matches: 8.

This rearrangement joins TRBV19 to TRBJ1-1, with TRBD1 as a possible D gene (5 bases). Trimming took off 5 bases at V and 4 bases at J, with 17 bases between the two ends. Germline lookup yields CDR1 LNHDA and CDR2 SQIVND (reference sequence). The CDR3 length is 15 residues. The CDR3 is CASSEGEGLGTEAFF. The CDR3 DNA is TGTGCCAGTAGTGAAGGGGAGGGGTTGGGCACTGAAGCTTTCTTT. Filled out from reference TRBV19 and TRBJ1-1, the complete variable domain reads DGGITQSPKYLFRKEGQNVTLSCEQNLNHDAMYWYRQDPGQGLRLIYYSQIVNDFQKGDIAEGYSVSREKKESFPLTVTSAQKNPTAFYLCASSEGEGLGTEAFFGQGTRLTVV.

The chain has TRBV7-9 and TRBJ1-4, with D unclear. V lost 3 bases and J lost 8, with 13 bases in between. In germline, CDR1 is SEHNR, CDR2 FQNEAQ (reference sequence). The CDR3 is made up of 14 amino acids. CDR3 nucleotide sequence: TGTGCCAGCAGCTTTTTGGGAGCCGGGGAAAAACTGTTTTTT. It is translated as CASSFLGAGEKLFF.

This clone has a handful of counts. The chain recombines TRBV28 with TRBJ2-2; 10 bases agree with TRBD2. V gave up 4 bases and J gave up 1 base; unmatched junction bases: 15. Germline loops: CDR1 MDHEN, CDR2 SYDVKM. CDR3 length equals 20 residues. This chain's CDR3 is CASSSFRIAGGPLNTGELFF. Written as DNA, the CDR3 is TGTGCCAGCAGTTCCTTCCGGATAGCGGGGGGCCCCTTGAACACCGGGGAGCTGTTTTTT.

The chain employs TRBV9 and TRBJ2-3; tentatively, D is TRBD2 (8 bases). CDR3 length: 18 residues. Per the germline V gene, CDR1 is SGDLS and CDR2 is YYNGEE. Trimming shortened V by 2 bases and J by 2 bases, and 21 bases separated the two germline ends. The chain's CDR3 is CASSVTGDAGGLTDTQYF. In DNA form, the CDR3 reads TGTGCCAGCAGCGTCACAGGGGATGCGGGGGGCCTCACAGATACGCAGTATTTT.

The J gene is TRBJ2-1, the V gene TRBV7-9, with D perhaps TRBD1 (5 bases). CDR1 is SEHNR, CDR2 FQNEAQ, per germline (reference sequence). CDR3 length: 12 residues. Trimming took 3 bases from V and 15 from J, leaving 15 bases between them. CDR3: CASSLDKGLGFF. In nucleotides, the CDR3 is TGTGCCAGCAGCTTGGACAAGGGGCTAGGGTTCTTC.

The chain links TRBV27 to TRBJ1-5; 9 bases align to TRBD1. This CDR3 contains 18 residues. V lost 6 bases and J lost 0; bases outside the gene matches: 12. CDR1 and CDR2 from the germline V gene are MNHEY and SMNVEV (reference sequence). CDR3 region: CASRPRGQGRYSNQPQHF. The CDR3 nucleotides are TGTGCCAGCAGACCCAGGGGACAGGGACGCTATAGCAATCAGCCCCAGCATTTT.

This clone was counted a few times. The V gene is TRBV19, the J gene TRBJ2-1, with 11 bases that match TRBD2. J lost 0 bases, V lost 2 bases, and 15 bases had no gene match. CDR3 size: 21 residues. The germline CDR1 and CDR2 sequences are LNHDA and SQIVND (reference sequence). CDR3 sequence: CASSIPPLWTSGPSSYNEQFF. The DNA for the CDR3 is TGTGCCAGTAGTATACCGCCTCTATGGACTAGCGGGCCCAGCTCCTACAATGAGCAGTTCTTC. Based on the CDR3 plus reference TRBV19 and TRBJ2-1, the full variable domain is DGGITQSPKYLFRKEGQNVTLSCEQNLNHDAMYWYRQDPGQGLRLIYYSQIVNDFQKGDIAEGYSVSREKKESFPLTVTSAQKNPTAFYLCASSIPPLWTSGPSSYNEQFFGPGTRLTVL.

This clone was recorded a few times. The CDR3 region has the DNA TGTGCCAGCAGTTCCGGGACAGGCGCCCTATCCTATATAGGCTACACCTTC. As protein: CASSSGTGALSYIGYTF. This rearrangement joins TRBV28 to TRBJ1-2; 8 positions match TRBD1. Germline values: CDR1 MDHEN, CDR2 SYDVKM. The CDR3 covers 17 residues. V dropped 4 bases and J dropped 8; count of bases not matched to a gene: 18.

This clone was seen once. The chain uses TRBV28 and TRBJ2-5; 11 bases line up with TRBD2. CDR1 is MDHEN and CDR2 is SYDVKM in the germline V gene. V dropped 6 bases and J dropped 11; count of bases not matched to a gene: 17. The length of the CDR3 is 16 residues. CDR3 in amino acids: CASSPPLGLAVKEQYF. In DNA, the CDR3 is TGTGCCAGCAGCCCGCCCCTGGGACTAGCGGTCAAGGAGCAGTACTTC.

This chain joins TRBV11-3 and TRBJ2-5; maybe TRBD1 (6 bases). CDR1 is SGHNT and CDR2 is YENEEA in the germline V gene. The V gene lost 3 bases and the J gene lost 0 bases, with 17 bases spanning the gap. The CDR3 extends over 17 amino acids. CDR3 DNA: TGTGCCAGCAGCTTCCTACTGGGACACCGGTACCAAGAGACCCAGTACTTC. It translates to CASSFLLGHRYQETQYF.

CDR3 sequence: CASSPTGLKETQYF. CDR3 nucleotide sequence: TGCGCCAGCAGCCCTACGGGACTTAAAGAGACCCAGTACTTC. The chain uses TRBV5-1 and TRBJ2-5, with D perhaps matching TRBD2 (6 bases). Trimming removed 4 bases from V and 3 bases from J, with 13 bases in between. The CDR3 consists of 14 residues. From germline, CDR1 is SGHRS and CDR2 YFSETQ.

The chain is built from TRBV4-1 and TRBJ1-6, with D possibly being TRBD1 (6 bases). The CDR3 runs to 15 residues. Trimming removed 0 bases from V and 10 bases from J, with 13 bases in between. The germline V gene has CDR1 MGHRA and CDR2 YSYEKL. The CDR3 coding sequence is TGCGCCAGCAGCCAAGAAATGAGGGACATGTCACCCCTCCACTTT. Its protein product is CASSQEMRDMSPLHF.

The CDR3 region is CASSPVTGGLGTGELFF. The DNA for the CDR3 is TGTGCCAGCAGCCCAGTGACCGGGGGGTTGGGTACCGGGGAGCTGTTTTTT. This chain joins TRBV7-2 and TRBJ2-2; 7 bases align to TRBD2. Germline V gene lookup returns CDR1 SGHTA and CDR2 FQGNSA. The CDR3 consists of 17 residues. The ends lost 5 bases at V and 5 bases at J; junction bases unmatched: 14.

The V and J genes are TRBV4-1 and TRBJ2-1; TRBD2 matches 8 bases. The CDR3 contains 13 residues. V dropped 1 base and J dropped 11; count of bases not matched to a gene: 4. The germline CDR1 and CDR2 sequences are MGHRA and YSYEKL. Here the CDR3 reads CASSQVLAEKQFF. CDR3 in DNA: TGCGCCAGCAGCCAAGTACTAGCGGAGAAGCAGTTCTTC.

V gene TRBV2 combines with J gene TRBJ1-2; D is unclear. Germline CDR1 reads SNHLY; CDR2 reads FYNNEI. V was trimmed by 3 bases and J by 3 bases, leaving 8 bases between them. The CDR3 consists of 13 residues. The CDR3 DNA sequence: TGTGCCAGCAGTGAGAAGACATACTATGGCTACACCTTC. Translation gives CASSEKTYYGYTF.

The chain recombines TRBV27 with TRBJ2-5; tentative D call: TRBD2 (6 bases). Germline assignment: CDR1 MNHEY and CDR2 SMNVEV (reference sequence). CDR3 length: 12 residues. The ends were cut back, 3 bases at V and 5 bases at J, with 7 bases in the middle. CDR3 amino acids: CASSFRGETQYF. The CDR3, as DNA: TGTGCCAGCAGTTTTCGGGGGGAGACCCAGTACTTC.

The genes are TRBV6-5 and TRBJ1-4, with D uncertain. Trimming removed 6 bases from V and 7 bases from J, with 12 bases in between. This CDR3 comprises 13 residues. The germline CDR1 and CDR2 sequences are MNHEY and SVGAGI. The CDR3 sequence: CASRGRGGEKLFF. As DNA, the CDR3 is TGTGCCAGCAGGGGCCGAGGAGGTGAAAAACTGTTTTTT.

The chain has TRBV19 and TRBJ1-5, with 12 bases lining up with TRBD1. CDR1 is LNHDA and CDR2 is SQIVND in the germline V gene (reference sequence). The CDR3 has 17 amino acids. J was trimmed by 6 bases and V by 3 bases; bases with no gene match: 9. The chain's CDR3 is CASSIGTGGVAAQPQHF. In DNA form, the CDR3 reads TGTGCCAGTAGTATCGGGACAGGGGGCGTAGCAGCTCAGCCCCAGCATTTT.

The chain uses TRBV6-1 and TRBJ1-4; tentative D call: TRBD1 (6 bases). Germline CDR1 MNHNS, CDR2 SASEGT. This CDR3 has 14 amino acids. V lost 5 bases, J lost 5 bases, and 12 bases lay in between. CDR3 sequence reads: CASSSSTGNEKLFF. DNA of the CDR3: TGTGCCAGCAGTAGTTCTACAGGGAATGAAAAACTGTTTTTT.

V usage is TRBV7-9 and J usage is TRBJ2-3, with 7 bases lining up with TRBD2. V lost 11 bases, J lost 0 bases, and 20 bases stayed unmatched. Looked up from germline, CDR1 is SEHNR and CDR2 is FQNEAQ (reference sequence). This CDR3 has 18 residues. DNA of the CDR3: TGTGCCGGCTTTCAAGGGAACATAAGCGGGATGAGCACAGATACGCAGTATTTT. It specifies CAGFQGNISGMSTDTQYF.

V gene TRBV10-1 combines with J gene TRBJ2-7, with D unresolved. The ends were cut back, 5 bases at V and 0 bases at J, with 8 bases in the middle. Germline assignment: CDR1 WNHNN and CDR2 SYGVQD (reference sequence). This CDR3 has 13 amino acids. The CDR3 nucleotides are TGCGCCAGCAGTAGTGGCCCCTCCTACGAGCAGTACTTC. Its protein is CASSSGPSYEQYF.

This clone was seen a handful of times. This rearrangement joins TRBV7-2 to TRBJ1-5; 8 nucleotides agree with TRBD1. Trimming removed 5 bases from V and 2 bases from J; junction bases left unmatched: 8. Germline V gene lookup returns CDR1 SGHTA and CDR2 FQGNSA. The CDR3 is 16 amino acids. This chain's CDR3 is CASSTTGGVGNQPQHF. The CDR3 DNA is TGTGCCAGCAGCACAACAGGGGGGGTTGGCAATCAGCCCCAGCATTTT.

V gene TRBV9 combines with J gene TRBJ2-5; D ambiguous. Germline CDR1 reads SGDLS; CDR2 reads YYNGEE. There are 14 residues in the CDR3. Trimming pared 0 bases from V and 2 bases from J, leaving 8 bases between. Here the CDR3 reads CASSVAVSQETQYF. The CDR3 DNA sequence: TGTGCCAGCAGCGTAGCGGTATCTCAAGAGACCCAGTACTTC.

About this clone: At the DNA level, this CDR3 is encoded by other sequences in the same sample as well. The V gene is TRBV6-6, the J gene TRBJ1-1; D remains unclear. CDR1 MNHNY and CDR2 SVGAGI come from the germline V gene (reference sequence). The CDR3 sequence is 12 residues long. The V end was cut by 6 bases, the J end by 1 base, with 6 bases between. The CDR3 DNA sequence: TGTGCCAGCAGCCAACAGAACACTGAAGCTTTCTTT. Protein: CASSQQNTEAFF.

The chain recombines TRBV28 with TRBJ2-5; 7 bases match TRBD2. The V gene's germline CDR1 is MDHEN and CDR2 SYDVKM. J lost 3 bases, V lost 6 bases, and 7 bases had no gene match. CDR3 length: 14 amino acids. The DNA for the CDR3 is TGTGCCAGCAGGACCCGGGAGGACGAAGAGACCCAGTACTTC. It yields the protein CASRTREDEETQYF.

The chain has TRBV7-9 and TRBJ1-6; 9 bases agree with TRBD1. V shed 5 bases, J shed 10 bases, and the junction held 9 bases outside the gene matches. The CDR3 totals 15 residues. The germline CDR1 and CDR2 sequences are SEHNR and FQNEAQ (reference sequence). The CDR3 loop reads CASSQKGQGSSPLHF. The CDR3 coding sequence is TGTGCCAGCAGCCAAAAGGGACAGGGTAGCTCACCCCTCCACTTT.

The CDR3 DNA sequence: TGTGCCAGCAGTGAAACTAGCGGGGTCGTGAATGAGCAGTTCTTC. This codes for CASSETSGVVNEQFF. The chain couples TRBV6-1 to TRBJ2-1, with 10 nucleotides matching TRBD2. The CDR3 has 15 amino acids. The V segment lost 2 bases and the J segment 7 bases; nucleotides outside the gene matches: 5. CDR1 and CDR2 from the germline V gene are MNHNS and SASEGT.